Sequencing of this T cell receptor (beta chain) was carried out in a study of monozygotic twins with inflammatory bowel disease. This CDR3 has 12 amino acids. From germline, CDR1 is SQVTM and CDR2 ANQGSEA. No T cells were sorted before total RNA was taken from whole blood. Study-level points and caveats: T cell subtypes were not distinguishable in this analysis. IBD-affected twins scored below their healthy co-twins in TCRbeta diversity (inverse Simpson).

Each of TCRalpha and TCRbeta cDNA went through two nested PCRs, lasting approximately 17 and 9 cycles. No DNA is given; TCRdb re-called the 5' RACE reads and lists each CDR3 protein once. Its listing shows 90,000 to 110,000 distinct CDR3 sequences. On this clonotype: The antigen is undetermined.

The rearrangement uses TRBV29-1 and TRBJ1-1; the TRBD1 assignment by TCRdb is unverifiable without DNA. Material: blood. The TCR sequence derives from a human donor with ulcerative colitis or Crohn's disease, or a healthy co-twin of an affected twin (not recorded which). CDR3 protein: CSVVQGETEAFF.